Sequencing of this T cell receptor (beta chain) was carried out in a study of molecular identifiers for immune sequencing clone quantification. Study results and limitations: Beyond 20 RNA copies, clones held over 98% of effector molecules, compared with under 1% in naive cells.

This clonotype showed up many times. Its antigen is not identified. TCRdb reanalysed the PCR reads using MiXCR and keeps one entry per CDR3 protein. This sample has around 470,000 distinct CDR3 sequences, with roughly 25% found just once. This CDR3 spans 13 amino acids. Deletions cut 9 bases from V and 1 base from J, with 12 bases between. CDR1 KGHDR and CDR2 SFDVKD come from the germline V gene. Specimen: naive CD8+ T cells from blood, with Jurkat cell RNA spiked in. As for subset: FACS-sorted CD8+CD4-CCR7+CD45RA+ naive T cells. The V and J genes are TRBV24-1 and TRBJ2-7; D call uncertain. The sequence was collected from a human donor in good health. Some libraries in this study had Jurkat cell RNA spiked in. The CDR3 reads CATRCTPSYEQYF. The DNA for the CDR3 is TGTGCCACCCGTTGTACACCGTCCTACGAGCAGTACTTC.